A single sample gave rise to the 2 T cell receptor beta chains below, sequenced in a study of a mutant IDH1 vaccine in newly diagnosed glioma. Profiling relied on immunoSEQ multiplex PCR, and the TCRdb table lists in-frame clones only, not all of them. The sample records some 70,000 clones, roughly 84% being singletons. The antigens these receptors bind are not known. The time point was: week 35, safety follow-up. Vaccinated patients received 300 ug of mutant IDH1 20-mer peptide per dose, with topical imiquimod. Sequencing used PBMCs, obtained from a glioma patient whose treatment included an IDH1 peptide vaccine. The source of these receptors is a man aged 18 to 29 with glioma.

The V call is TRBV27, the J call TRBJ2-2; TRBD2 aligns across 11 bases. The CDR3 covers 15 residues. Per germline, CDR1 MNHEY and CDR2 SMNVEV (reference sequence). Trimming cost V 6 bases and J 4 bases; bases outside gene matches: 4. DNA of the CDR3: TGTGCCAGCAGCACCGGGACTAGCGGCACCGGGGAGCTGTTTTTT. Its protein is CASSTGTSGTGELFF.

This clone was seen a single time. CDR3 nucleotides: TGTGCCAGCAGCCACCTGACAGTTAACACTGAAGCTTTCTTT. It translates to CASSHLTVNTEAFF. The chain couples TRBV14 to TRBJ1-1; D possibly corresponds to TRBD1 (5 bases). Germline CDR1 reads SGHDN; CDR2 reads FVKESK. Trimming took off 3 bases at V and 2 bases at J, with 10 bases between the two ends. CDR3 length equals 14 residues.